This T cell receptor beta chain was obtained from a study of beta chain features in type 1 diabetes. Markers CD45RO/CCR7/CD25/CD127/CD95/CD27 served to sort CD4+ naive, central memory, regulatory and stem cell-like memory cells. Expressed TCRB transcripts got sequenced, as all isolated RNA was reverse transcribed. Generated by immunoSEQ multiplex PCR, the TCRdb table keeps only in-frame clones and is missing some. The data show around 290,000 clones, 8% seen once. The sequence derives from a woman younger than 30 in good health. The sample was central memory CD4+ T cells from blood.

The CDR3, as DNA: TGCGCCAGTACCAAGGGTGCGGATCAAGAGACCCAGTACTTC. This sequence encodes CASTKGADQETQYF. The chain carries TRBV5-1 and TRBJ2-5, with D uncertain. The CDR3 spans 14 residues. CDR1 is SGHRS and CDR2 is YFSETQ in the germline V gene. V shed 8 bases and J shed 2 bases, with 16 bases lying between them.